The 4 T cell receptor beta chains below were found in one sample sequenced in a study of read filtering for tumor transcriptome and immune sequencing (dated by TCRdb to the early 2020s). Sequencing relied on an Illumina HiSeq 4000. TCR libraries were built from about 420 ng RNA with the Immunoverse kit, using molecular barcoded adaptors covering alpha/delta and beta/gamma chains. TCRdb took the public reads, trimmed them with fastp at Q25, ran MiXCR for clone calling and kept in-frame beta chains. All rows with the same CDR3 protein become a single entry with the most common DNA and genes. This sample holds more than 100,000 distinct CDR3 sequences; roughly 13% were observed only once. Approximately 9.9% of the sample goes to the ten largest clones. Sequencing used a population of CD138-negative cells sorted from bone marrow. Explained via the paper, the cell subset or site label denotes: bone marrow mononuclear cells depleted of CD138+ plasma/myeloma cells by negative magnetic selection. These receptors originate from a donor over 35 with multiple myeloma.

The chain recombines TRBV4-1 with TRBJ2-3; D is possibly TRBD2 (6 bases). Germline loops: CDR1 MGHRA, CDR2 YSYEKL. The V and J ends lost 1 base and 4 bases respectively, with 9 bases between them. This CDR3 comprises 14 residues. In DNA, the CDR3 is TGCGCCAGCAGCCAAGCCCGGGACTCAGATACGCAGTATTTT. Amino acids: CASSQARDSDTQYF.

This clonotype has a handful of counts. The CDR3 sequence: CASTHGQNTEAFF. The CDR3 bases are TGTGCCAGCACCCATGGACAGAACACTGAAGCTTTCTTT. The chain employs TRBV25-1 and TRBJ1-1, with D perhaps matching TRBD1 (5 bases). The CDR3 consists of 13 residues. From germline, CDR1 is MGHDK and CDR2 SYGVNS. Trimming pared 7 bases from V and 1 base from J, leaving 10 bases between. Together with reference TRBV25-1 and TRBJ1-1, the CDR3 gives the full variable domain: EADIYQTPRYLVIGTGKKITLECSQTMGHDKMYWYQQDPGMELHLIHYSYGVNSTEKGDLSSESTVSRIRTEHFPLTLESARPSHTSQYLCASTHGQNTEAFFGQGTRLTVV.

This clonotype has a count of ten or more. This sequence joins TRBV20-1 and TRBJ2-2; D remains unclear. There are 11 residues in the CDR3. Germline CDR1 DFQATT, CDR2 SNEGSKA (reference sequence). The V end was cut by 0 bases, the J end by 4 bases, with 0 bases between. The CDR3 reads CSARDTGELFF. CDR3 nucleotide sequence: TGCAGTGCTAGAGACACCGGGGAGCTGTTTTTT.

This clonotype was detected ten times or more. The V call is TRBV6-5, the J call TRBJ2-5, with D possibly TRBD1 on 7 matching bases. The germline gives CDR1 MNHEY, CDR2 SVGAGI. The CDR3 loop spans 13 amino acids. Trimming took 6 bases from V and 5 from J, leaving 13 bases between them. CDR3 in DNA: TGTGCCAGCAGACAGACAGGGAGGGAGACCCAGTACTTC. Translating it yields CASRQTGRETQYF.